The 25 T cell receptor beta chains below all came from one sample that was sequenced in a study of shared clonotypes between healthy human individuals. Sequenced by immunoSEQ multiplex PCR; TCRdb stores in-frame clones only, minus some. The profile shows 550,000 to 850,000 clones, 72% of them singletons. The sample was memory CD4+ T cells sorted from blood. Subset reported: CD45RA-negative fraction. These receptor sequences come from a woman aged 25 to 45 in good health.

This chain links TRBV11-2 with TRBJ1-3, with 7 bases lining up with TRBD1. The length of the CDR3 is 15 residues. Germline CDR1 reads SGHAT; CDR2 reads FQNNGV. J lost 0 bases, V lost 6 bases, and 5 bases had no gene match. The CDR3 bases are TGTGCCAGCAGGATACCAGGGGGCTCTGGAAACACCATATATTTT. It is translated as CASRIPGGSGNTIYF.

The chain joins TRBV6-1 to TRBJ2-5; 9 positions agree with TRBD2. V lost 1 base, J lost 4 bases, and 7 bases stayed unmatched. The CDR3 is 16 residues long. Germline CDR1 MNHNS, CDR2 SASEGT. The CDR3 spells CASSEDSGRGRETQYF. DNA of the CDR3: TGTGCCAGCAGTGAAGATAGCGGGAGAGGTCGAGAGACCCAGTACTTC.

This clone has just one count. This chain uses TRBV18 with TRBJ2-1; 11 nucleotides agree with TRBD2. With V trimmed by 4 bases and J by 5 bases, 4 bases remained unmatched. CDR3 length: 15 residues. In germline, CDR1 is KGHSH, CDR2 LQKENI. The CDR3 region has the DNA TGTGCCAGCTCACACTTAGCGGGAGGGGACAATGAGCAGTTCTTC. It specifies CASSHLAGGDNEQFF.

The rearrangement links TRBV5-1 to TRBJ2-5; 7 bases line up with TRBD1. The junction had 5 bases not matched to a gene; V was cut back by 0 bases and J by 0 bases. From germline, CDR1 is SGHRS and CDR2 YFSETQ. CDR3 length equals 16 residues. CDR3 coding DNA: TGCGCCAGCAGCTTGGCAAAAGGGACAGACCAAGAGACCCAGTACTTC. This encodes CASSLAKGTDQETQYF. Full variable domain (outside the CDR3, taken from reference TRBV5-1 and TRBJ2-5): KAGVTQTPRYLIKTRGQQVTLSCSPISGHRSVSWYQQTPGQGLQFLFEYFSETQRNKGNFPGRFSGRQFSNSRSEMNVSTLELGDSALYLCASSLAKGTDQETQYFGPGTRLLVL.

The chain combines TRBV5-5 with TRBJ2-7, with D possibly TRBD2 on 5 matching bases. The length of the CDR3 is 14 residues. The germline CDR1 and CDR2 sequences are SGHKS and YYEKEE (reference sequence). Trimming took off 6 bases at V and 1 base at J, with 14 bases between the two ends. The CDR3, as DNA: TGTGCCAGCACCCGAGAGGGAGAGTCCTACGAGCAGTACTTC. Its protein is CASTREGESYEQYF.

The V gene is TRBV5-1, the J gene TRBJ1-2, with no clear D. Trimming took off 0 bases at V and 3 bases at J, with 9 bases between the two ends. This CDR3 region has 14 residues. Germline lookup yields CDR1 SGHRS and CDR2 YFSETQ. CDR3 nucleotides: TGCGCCAGCAGCTTGGACGTGAGAGACTATGGCTACACCTTC. Protein product: CASSLDVRDYGYTF.

This clone was recorded a few times. V and J are TRBV4-1 and TRBJ2-1, with D maybe TRBD2 (11 bases). Trimming stripped 4 bases from V and 6 bases from J, with 25 bases between. CDR1 and CDR2 from the germline V gene are MGHRA and YSYEKL. The CDR3 has 18 residues. This chain's CDR3 is CASSPRGQGTSGLNEQFF. The CDR3 bases are TGCGCCAGCAGCCCTAGGGGACAGGGGACTAGCGGTCTCAATGAGCAGTTCTTC.

V and J are TRBV28 and TRBJ1-5; D is possibly TRBD1 (5 bases). The V end lost 7 bases, the J end lost 0 bases, and 13 bases lay between the germline ends. The CDR3 runs to 15 residues. Germline CDR1 reads MDHEN; CDR2 reads SYDVKM. CDR3 loop: CASTIRGVSNQPQHF. CDR3 sequence (DNA): TGTGCCAGCACCATCAGAGGGGTTAGCAATCAGCCCCAGCATTTT.

This clone showed up just a few times. This rearrangement joins TRBV7-3 to TRBJ2-1, with TRBD2 matching 12 bases. With V trimmed by 4 bases and J by 5 bases, 15 bases remained unmatched. The germline gives CDR1 SGHTA, CDR2 FQGTGA. CDR3 length: 19 amino acids. The CDR3 loop reads CASSYLSGTSGRINNEQFF. The CDR3 DNA is TGTGCCAGCAGCTATCTCTCCGGGACTAGCGGGCGGATTAACAATGAGCAGTTCTTC.

This clone was seen only once. The chain uses TRBV18 and TRBJ2-1, with 8 bases that match TRBD2. The CDR3 loop spans 14 amino acids. CDR1 and CDR2 (germline): KGHSH, LQKENI. V gave up 3 bases and J gave up 9 bases; unmatched junction bases: 7. The CDR3 DNA reads TGTGCCAGCTCACCCCCCGGGAGGGCCCTTGAGCAGTTCTTC. Translating it yields CASSPPGRALEQFF.

There are a few counts of this clone. V gene TRBV28 combines with J gene TRBJ2-7; D may match TRBD1 or TRBD2 (6 bases each). The V and J ends lost 6 bases and 7 bases respectively, with 13 bases between them. Germline V lookup: CDR1 MDHEN, CDR2 SYDVKM. The CDR3 consists of 12 residues. CDR3 protein: CASSERRGEQYF. The CDR3 region has the DNA TGTGCCAGCAGCGAACGGAGGGGGGAGCAGTACTTC.

The CDR3 sequence is CASSLASTTQETQYF. The CDR3 DNA sequence: TGCGCCAGCAGCTTGGCCTCAACGACCCAAGAGACCCAGTACTTC. The chain has TRBV5-1 and TRBJ2-5; D is ambiguous. CDR1 and CDR2 from the germline V gene are SGHRS and YFSETQ. Trimming left V 0 bases short and J 1 base short, with 10 bases between. This CDR3 has 15 amino acids. Using reference TRBV5-1 and TRBJ2-5 for the parts outside the CDR3, the full variable domain is KAGVTQTPRYLIKTRGQQVTLSCSPISGHRSVSWYQQTPGQGLQFLFEYFSETQRNKGNFPGRFSGRQFSNSRSEMNVSTLELGDSALYLCASSLASTTQETQYFGPGTRLLVL.

The chain links TRBV7-8 to TRBJ1-1; no clear D gene. Germline CDR1 SGHVS, CDR2 FQNEAQ. Trimming removed 1 base at V and 4 bases at J, with 13 bases between. CDR3 length: 15 residues. The CDR3 bases are TGTGCCAGCAGCTTAGGTATGGCCGGTAGCACTGAAGCTTTCTTT. Translated: CASSLGMAGSTEAFF.

This clone was detected only a few times. The chain joins TRBV21-1 to TRBJ1-1; the listed D gene, TRBD1, was not tested against the DNA. TRBV21-1 has pseudogene status. The CDR3 spans 15 residues. As DNA, the CDR3 is TGTGCCAGCAGCAAAGTCAGTGGGCAGAACACTGAAGCTTTCTTT. The encoded protein is CASSKVSGQNTEAFF.

This sequence joins TRBV6-5 and TRBJ1-2; no reliable D call. The V end was cut by 5 bases, the J end by 7 bases, with 8 bases between. The germline CDR1 and CDR2 sequences are MNHEY and SVGAGI. The CDR3 runs to 11 residues. CDR3 sequence: CASSQGRGYTF. The CDR3 DNA reads as TGTGCCAGCAGTCAAGGTCGTGGCTACACCTTC.

A few counts support this clone. This chain links TRBV10-2 with TRBJ1-1; 9 bases are a match to TRBD1. The CDR3 totals 15 residues. Trimming took 6 bases from V and 2 from J; bases not matched to a gene: 7. CDR1 and CDR2 from the germline V gene are WSHSY and SAAADI. The CDR3 region has the DNA TGCGCCAGCAGAGATCCGGGACAGGGTAACACTGAAGCTTTCTTT. It is translated as CASRDPGQGNTEAFF.

J is TRBJ1-3 and V is TRBV28; no firm D call. The V gene lost 4 bases and the J gene lost 0 bases, with 4 bases spanning the gap. CDR1 and CDR2 from the germline V gene are MDHEN and SYDVKM. The CDR3 loop spans 13 amino acids. The CDR3 loop is CASSSTSGNTIYF. DNA for the CDR3: TGTGCCAGCAGTTCGACCTCTGGAAACACCATATATTTT.

As for this clone: Distinct nucleotide sequences in the sample also encode this CDR3. V gene TRBV18 combines with J gene TRBJ2-2; D possibly corresponds to TRBD2 (5 bases). CDR1 is KGHSH, CDR2 LQKENI, per germline. The CDR3 length is 13 residues. V shed 2 bases and J shed 5 bases, with 6 bases lying between them. CDR3 nucleotides: TGTGCCAGCTCACCAGTAGCGACCGGGGAGCTGTTTTTT. Translated: CASSPVATGELFF.

With respect to this clone: The identical CDR3 is also encoded by other nucleotide sequences in the sample. The chain uses TRBV7-9 and TRBJ1-2; D is possibly TRBD1 (5 bases). This CDR3 is built from 12 residues. The germline gives CDR1 SEHNR, CDR2 FQNEAQ (reference sequence). The V and J ends lost 5 bases and 8 bases respectively, with 12 bases between them. The CDR3 spells CASSRGIGGYTF. The DNA of the CDR3 is TGTGCCAGCAGCAGGGGAATTGGAGGCTACACCTTC. Drawing the rest from reference TRBV7-9 and TRBJ1-2, the complete variable domain is DTGVSQNPRHKITKRGQNVTFRCDPISEHNRLYWYRQTLGQGPEFLTYFQNEAQLEKSRLLSDRFSAERPKGSFSTLEIQRTEQGDSAMYLCASSRGIGGYTFGSGTRLTVV.

J is TRBJ2-3 and V is TRBV5-5; weak D call: TRBD1 (5 bases). The CDR3 extends over 13 amino acids. Trimming cost V 2 bases and J 4 bases, with 8 bases left between them. Germline-derived CDR1 and CDR2 are SGHKS and YYEKEE (reference sequence). The CDR3 sequence is CASSFQGSDTQYF. In DNA, the CDR3 is TGTGCCAGCAGCTTCCAGGGCTCAGATACGCAGTATTTT.

This clone was detected once. J is TRBJ1-1 and V is TRBV7-2; no clear D gene. V was cut by 5 bases and J by 1 base, with 14 bases left in between. CDR3 length: 15 amino acids. Per germline, CDR1 SGHTA and CDR2 FQGNSA. The CDR3 DNA is TGTGCCAGCAGCAGAGATGGGAGATCGAACACTGAAGCTTTCTTT. Protein product: CASSRDGRSNTEAFF.

This chain links TRBV5-1 with TRBJ2-7; 8 nucleotides line up with TRBD2. Germline CDR1 is SGHRS and CDR2 is YFSETQ. The CDR3 length is 15 residues. V shed 4 bases and J 2 bases; nucleotides not matched to a gene: 8. DNA for the CDR3: TGCGCCAGCAGCACGCGACTAGCGCCTGCCTACGAGCAGTACTTC. It yields the protein CASSTRLAPAYEQYF.

The chain is built from TRBV5-4 and TRBJ2-5; 7 bases agree with TRBD1. J was trimmed by 2 bases and V by 2 bases; bases with no gene match: 3. CDR1 is SGHNT and CDR2 is YYREEE in the germline V gene (reference sequence). The CDR3 totals 14 residues. The CDR3 region is CASSFGTEQETQYF. The CDR3 DNA reads TGTGCCAGCAGCTTTGGGACAGAGCAAGAGACCCAGTACTTC.

This clone was counted once. The chain has TRBV19 and TRBJ2-2, with 9 bases aligning to TRBD2. Germline trimming cut 8 bases from V and 5 bases from J; bases unmatched to any gene: 6. Germline values: CDR1 LNHDA, CDR2 SQIVND (reference sequence). The CDR3 runs 14 residues. CDR3 residues: CASLAGARTGELFF. The CDR3 coding sequence is TGTGCCAGTTTAGCGGGAGCGCGTACCGGGGAGCTGTTTTTT.

This chain uses TRBV7-9 with TRBJ1-1; D is perhaps TRBD1 (6 bases). Trimming took 2 bases from V and 0 from J, leaving 13 bases between them. Germline V CDR1 and CDR2: SEHNR, FQNEAQ (reference sequence). This CDR3 comprises 16 residues. For the CDR3, the DNA is TGTGCCAGCAGCTTAAGCAGGGGCCCCATGAACACTGAAGCTTTCTTT. Translating it yields CASSLSRGPMNTEAFF.